The 4 T cell receptor beta chains presented below share a single source sample, sequenced in a study of cytomegalovirus exposure and HLA in healthy donors. PCR amplification relied on 60 Vbeta primers (plus 13 Jbeta primers). Profiled with immunoSEQ multiplex PCR; TCRdb holds only in-frame clones, not every one. The table has more than 150,000 clones, 84% seen once. The specimen was PBMCs. Every receptor here comes from a girl aged 2 to 10 in good health and CMV-seropositive.

The chain is built from TRBV5-8 and TRBJ1-2; 7 bases line up with TRBD1. Unmatched junction bases numbered 10, after V lost 4 bases and J lost 7 bases. Germline V gene sequence: CDR1 SGHTS, CDR2 YDEGEE. The CDR3 sequence is 14 residues long. Written as DNA, the CDR3 is TGTGCCAGCAGCCCTACCAGGGGGATGGTTGGCTACACCTTC. This sequence encodes CASSPTRGMVGYTF.

The genes are TRBV4-1 and TRBJ2-2, with D maybe TRBD1 (6 bases). Germline CDR1 MGHRA, CDR2 YSYEKL. The CDR3 loop spans 17 amino acids. Trimming pared 6 bases from V and 0 bases from J, leaving 17 bases between. CDR3 in amino acids: CASRPGGQIANTGELFF. For the CDR3, the DNA is TGCGCCAGCAGACCCGGCGGACAGATCGCGAACACCGGGGAGCTGTTTTTT.

The V and J genes are TRBV5-4 and TRBJ2-3; 13 bases line up with TRBD2. V was clipped by 4 bases and J by 5 bases; unmatched bases: 10. Looked up from germline, CDR1 is SGHNT and CDR2 is YYREEE (reference sequence). The CDR3 has 17 amino acids. Written as DNA, the CDR3 is TGTGCCAGCAGCAACGCACTAGCGGGAGGGCTGGGAGATACGCAGTATTTT. Its protein product is CASSNALAGGLGDTQYF.

The J gene is TRBJ1-4, the V gene TRBV4-1, with D unresolved. CDR1 is MGHRA, CDR2 YSYEKL, per germline. The CDR3 extends over 18 amino acids. Trimming cost V 4 bases and J 0 bases, with 18 bases left between them. For the CDR3, the DNA is TGCGCCAGCAGCCCAATTGGGCGAAAACTTGCAACTAATGAAAAACTGTTTTTT. Amino acid sequence: CASSPIGRKLATNEKLFF.